A selection of T cell receptor beta chains follows, all from one sample in a study of CD8+ T cells in alopecia areata. Produced via immunoSEQ multiplex PCR; TCRdb's table is partial and in-frame only. The profile shows a few hundred thousand clones, about 62% of them singletons. This material consisted of CD4+ T cells sorted from blood, taken around week 54, from a patient treated with tofacitinib. The receptors stem from a human donor with alopecia areata. Both conserved end residues are part of each CDR3. The order of the fields is D gene, V gene, clone size, J gene, CDR3 DNA, CDR3 protein. D genes are given only for firm matches. Only some rows state a clone size, as once, few, many or a class for expanded clones.

>-|TRBV30|once|TRBJ1-5
TGTGCCTGGAGTCGAGGGACTCATCAGCCCCAGCATTTT
CAWSRGTHQPQHF
>-|TRBV19|few|TRBJ1-1
TGTGCCAGTAGTAACGACGCGAACACTGAAGCTTTCTTT
CASSNDANTEAFF
>-|TRBV30|-|TRBJ1-2
TGTGCCTGGAGTGTCACCAGGTATAACTATGGCTACACCTTC
CAWSVTRYNYGYTF
>-|TRBV30|few|TRBJ2-7
TGTGCCTGGAGTGTTTGGCAGGGAACCTACGAGCAGTACTTC
CAWSVWQGTYEQYF
>TRBD1|TRBV29-1|-|TRBJ2-7
TGCAGCGGGGGCAGGGGACAGGGCTTTTACGAGCAGTACTTC
CSGGRGQGFYEQYF
>-|TRBV6-1|few|TRBJ1-5
TGTGCCAGCAGTGGGGGTCAGCCCCAGCATTTT
CASSGGQPQHF
>-|TRBV30|few|TRBJ2-6
TGTGCCTGGAGTGCTGGGGCCAACGTCCTGACTTTC
CAWSAGANVLTF
>-|TRBV25-1|-|TRBJ2-1
TGTGCCAGCAGTGCTGGACTGGGAAATGAGCAGTTCTTC
CASSAGLGNEQFF
>-|TRBV19|-|TRBJ2-5
TGTGCCAGTACCGATGGGACGGAAATCGGAGAGACCCAGTACTTC
CASTDGTEIGETQYF
>-|TRBV7-9|-|TRBJ1-2
TGTGCCAGCAGCTTAGGCGGGCTAGCCACCATGAGTGGCTACACCTTC
CASSLGGLATMSGYTF
>-|TRBV29-1|-|TRBJ2-7
TGCAGCGTCATCCGGGACAACCTCGCGTCCGAGCAGTACTTC
CSVIRDNLASEQYF
>-|TRBV27|few|TRBJ1-1
TGTGCCAGCAGTTCGCACCAGGGGACTGAAGCTTTCTTT
CASSSHQGTEAFF
>-|TRBV6-5|few|TRBJ1-2
TGTGCCAGCAGTATAGGGGCCTCGGGGATCTATGGCTACACCTTC
CASSIGASGIYGYTF
>-|TRBV29-1|-|TRBJ1-4
TGCAGCGTTTCTGGACCCTCAACTAATGAAAAACTGTTTTTT
CSVSGPSTNEKLFF
>TRBD1|TRBV30|-|TRBJ1-4
TGTGCCTGGAGCCTGGGCAGGGGGCAGGAAAAACTGTTTTTT
CAWSLGRGQEKLFF
>-|TRBV6-5|-|TRBJ2-2
TGTGCCAGCAGCCTCAACGGGGACACCGGGGAGCTGTTTTTT
CASSLNGDTGELFF
>TRBD1|TRBV29-1|-|TRBJ1-1
TGCAGCGTTGAGGGACAGGGGCACACTGAAGCTTTCTTT
CSVEGQGHTEAFF
>TRBD1|TRBV29-1|-|TRBJ2-1
TGCAGCGTGGTTGACAGGGGCGCTCGGAATGAGCAGTTCTTC
CSVVDRGARNEQFF
>TRBD1|TRBV5-4|few|TRBJ2-6
TGTGCCAGCAGCTTAGGACAGGGGGCGCGCGTCCTGACTTTC
CASSLGQGARVLTF
>-|TRBV7-2|-|TRBJ1-4
TGTGCCAGCAGCTTAGGAAGCGGGACCGTCCGGGCCGGAAAACTGTTTTTT
CASSLGSGTVRAGKLFF
>-|TRBV5-1|-|TRBJ1-6
TGCGCCAGCAGCTTGGAACAGGGCCTCAATTCACCCCTCCACTTT
CASSLEQGLNSPLHF
>-|TRBV7-2|-|TRBJ1-5
TGTGCCAGCAGCTTAGTGGTCGGGGGAAGGCAGCCCCAGCATTTT
CASSLVVGGRQPQHF
>TRBD2|TRBV7-3|few|TRBJ2-1
TGTGCCAGCAGCTTACCGGGGGGGTCAGGTGAGCAGTTCTTC
CASSLPGGSGEQFF
>TRBD2|TRBV2|-|TRBJ2-3
TGTGCCAGCAGTGAAGGTCTAGCGGGGGTGGTCAAAGCTACGCAGTATTTT
CASSEGLAGVVKATQYF
>-|TRBV7-8|-|TRBJ2-7
TGTGCCAGCAGCCCTAGCTCCTACGAGCAGTACTTC
CASSPSSYEQYF
>TRBD1|TRBV7-2|few|TRBJ2-4
TGTGCCAGCACCACGACAGGGCTGAGCATTCAGTACTTC
CASTTTGLSIQYF
>TRBD2|TRBV11-3|-|TRBJ2-2
TGTGCCAGCAGCCCCAGTAGCGGGGTTCACACCGGGGAGCTGTTTTTT
CASSPSSGVHTGELFF
>-|TRBV7-9|-|TRBJ1-2
TGTGCCGTACCGGCAGGAGCCCTTAACTATGGCTACACCTTC
CAVPAGALNYGYTF
>-|TRBV30|-|TRBJ2-7
TGTGCCTGGAGTGGACCGGGCTACGAGCAGTACTTC
CAWSGPGYEQYF
>-|TRBV9|-|TRBJ2-7
TGTGCCAGCAGCTTACGGGGAGCCACCGGCGAGCAGTACTTC
CASSLRGATGEQYF
>TRBD1|TRBV6-1|-|TRBJ1-2
TGTGCCAGCAGTGAAGCTAGAGACAGGGGAGACTATGGCTACACCTTC
CASSEARDRGDYGYTF
>-|TRBV29-1|-|TRBJ1-2
TGCAGCGTTGAAATGGCAGGGGCGCACTATGGCTACACCTTC
CSVEMAGAHYGYTF
>-|TRBV7-9|-|TRBJ2-2
TGTGCCAGCAGCGCCCAGGGGTTAATCACCGGGGAGCTGTTTTTT
CASSAQGLITGELFF
>TRBD1|TRBV25-1|-|TRBJ1-6
TGTGCCAGCAAAGGACAGGGGGATTCACCCCTCCACTTT
CASKGQGDSPLHF
>-|TRBV5-1|-|TRBJ1-6
TGCGCCAGCAGCCAAGTTGAGGGACGGGCTAATTCACCCCTCCACTTT
CASSQVEGRANSPLHF
>TRBD2|TRBV29-1|-|TRBJ2-5
TGCAGCGGGGGGTCTAGCGGGACTCGCGGGGAGACCCAGTACTTC
CSGGSSGTRGETQYF